This is a list of T cell receptor beta chains from one sample in a study of blood T cells in healthy people across ages. Using its own MiXCR run on the 5' RACE reads, TCRdb lists one record per CDR3 protein. The data show some 700,000 distinct CDR3 sequences, roughly 45% seen once. Material: blood. Receptors were obtained from a woman in her sixties or seventies in good health. Each CDR3 is given with its conserved first and last residue. A D gene is named only where the DNA matches it firmly. Clone size is stated in some rows and not others, as once, few, many or a class when expanded.

V gene: TRBV7-2
J gene: TRBJ2-7
clone size: .
D gene: .
CDR3 DNA: TGTGTCAGCAGCCGGGGCCCGAACAATGAGCAGTACTTC
CDR3 protein: CVSSRGPNNEQYF

V gene: TRBV28
J gene: TRBJ2-4
clone size: few
D gene: .
CDR3 DNA: TGTGCCAGCAGCCGGGGAGCCAAAAACATTCAGTACTTC
CDR3 protein: CASSRGAKNIQYF

V gene: TRBV6-4
J gene: TRBJ1-5
clone size: few
D gene: .
CDR3 DNA: TGTGCCAGCAGTCCGGTTTTTAGCAATCAGCCCCAGCATTTT
CDR3 protein: CASSPVFSNQPQHF

V gene: TRBV27
J gene: TRBJ1-5
clone size: .
D gene: .
CDR3 DNA: TGTGCCAGCAGTACCGAGCGAGCGGGACGGGGCAATCAGCCCCAGCATTTT
CDR3 protein: CASSTERAGRGNQPQHF

V gene: TRBV9
J gene: TRBJ2-5
clone size: few
D gene: .
CDR3 DNA: TGTGCCAGCAGCGTAGGGAGGCTAGGAGGCGGTCTTGACCAAGAGACCCAGTACTTC
CDR3 protein: CASSVGRLGGGLDQETQYF

V gene: TRBV5-6
J gene: TRBJ2-1
clone size: .
D gene: .
CDR3 DNA: TGTGCCAGCAGCTTCAGAAGGACCTCCTACAATGAGCAGTTCTTC
CDR3 protein: CASSFRRTSYNEQFF

V gene: TRBV3-1
J gene: TRBJ2-1
clone size: .
D gene: .
CDR3 DNA: TGTGCCAGCAGTCCGGACGGGGATGAGCAGTTCTTC
CDR3 protein: CASSPDGDEQFF

V gene: TRBV2
J gene: TRBJ1-5
clone size: .
D gene: .
CDR3 DNA: TGTGCCAGCATGACAGATAATAGCAATCAGCCCCAGCATTTT
CDR3 protein: CASMTDNSNQPQHF

V gene: TRBV3-1
J gene: TRBJ2-3
clone size: few
D gene: .
CDR3 DNA: TGTGCCAGCAGCCAATTCCGGGGTGGCACAGATACGCAGTATTTT
CDR3 protein: CASSQFRGGTDTQYF

V gene: TRBV28
J gene: TRBJ1-2
clone size: .
D gene: .
CDR3 DNA: TGTGCCAGCATCCGGGTGGGGGACTATGGCTACACCTTC
CDR3 protein: CASIRVGDYGYTF

V gene: TRBV3-1
J gene: TRBJ2-7
clone size: .
D gene: TRBD2
CDR3 DNA: TGTGCCAGCAGCCAAGCACTAGCGGTAACCTACGAGCAGTACTTC
CDR3 protein: CASSQALAVTYEQYF

V gene: TRBV20-1
J gene: TRBJ2-5
clone size: .
D gene: .
CDR3 DNA: TGCAGCGCTAGATCGGGACCCCGACGGGAGACCCAGTACTTC
CDR3 protein: CSARSGPRRETQYF

V gene: TRBV7-3
J gene: TRBJ2-3
clone size: .
D gene: .
CDR3 DNA: TGTGCCAGCAGCGCCCGAGGGGTGGCAGATACGCAGTATTTT
CDR3 protein: CASSARGVADTQYF

V gene: TRBV6-2/TRBV6-3
J gene: TRBJ1-2
clone size: many
D gene: .
CDR3 DNA: TGTGCCAGCAGTGACTCGAATGAATATGGCTACACCTTC
CDR3 protein: CASSDSNEYGYTF

V gene: TRBV27
J gene: TRBJ2-7
clone size: .
D gene: TRBD1
CDR3 DNA: TGTGCCAGCAGCCTTTTTGGGACAGGTGGCGAGCAGTACTTC
CDR3 protein: CASSLFGTGGEQYF

V gene: TRBV7-9
J gene: TRBJ2-1
clone size: once
D gene: TRBD1
CDR3 DNA: TGTGCCAGCAGCCCAAGCACCGGGACAGGGGAGCAGTTCTTC
CDR3 protein: CASSPSTGTGEQFF

V gene: TRBV7-2
J gene: TRBJ2-1
clone size: many
D gene: TRBD2
CDR3 DNA: TGTGCCAGCAGGGAGGATAGGCTAGCGGGCTTCAGCTCCTACAATGAGCAGTTCTTC
CDR3 protein: CASREDRLAGFSSYNEQFF

V gene: TRBV7-2
J gene: TRBJ2-7
clone size: .
D gene: .
CDR3 DNA: TGTGCCAGCAGCACCGGGACTTTCCCCTACGAGCAGTACTTC
CDR3 protein: CASSTGTFPYEQYF

V gene: TRBV7-9
J gene: TRBJ1-5
clone size: .
D gene: TRBD1
CDR3 DNA: TGTGCCAGCGGGACAGGTGATAGCAATCAGCCCCAGCATTTT
CDR3 protein: CASGTGDSNQPQHF

V gene: TRBV6-2/TRBV6-3
J gene: TRBJ2-1
clone size: .
D gene: .
CDR3 DNA: TGTGCCAGCAGTTACGACCGAACCTACAATGAGCAGTTCTTC
CDR3 protein: CASSYDRTYNEQFF

V gene: TRBV7-3
J gene: TRBJ2-3
clone size: hyperexpanded
D gene: TRBD1
CDR3 DNA: TGTGCCGGTCCCGGGACAGGTAGCACAGATACGCAGTATTTT
CDR3 protein: CAGPGTGSTDTQYF

V gene: TRBV29-1
J gene: TRBJ1-1
clone size: .
D gene: .
CDR3 DNA: TGCAGCGTTGCTGAGAGGCGGAACACTGAAGCTTTCTTT
CDR3 protein: CSVAERRNTEAFF

V gene: TRBV20-1
J gene: TRBJ2-3
clone size: .
D gene: .
CDR3 DNA: TGCAGTGCTGGAAATTCCCCGGGATTGGGCACAGATACGCAGTATTTT
CDR3 protein: CSAGNSPGLGTDTQYF

V gene: TRBV7-2
J gene: TRBJ1-1
clone size: .
D gene: .
CDR3 DNA: TGTGCCAGCAGCCCCCGGGGCGGAAGGGATTCAACTGAAGCTTTCTTT
CDR3 protein: CASSPRGGRDSTEAFF

V gene: TRBV9
J gene: TRBJ2-5
clone size: .
D gene: TRBD2
CDR3 DNA: TGTGCCAGCAGGAGAATTAGGACTAGCGGGCGGCTGGAGACCCAGTACTTC
CDR3 protein: CASRRIRTSGRLETQYF

V gene: TRBV7-2
J gene: TRBJ2-1
clone size: once
D gene: TRBD2
CDR3 DNA: TGTGCCAGCAGCTTGGGGACTAGTTGGAACAATGAGCAGTTCTTC
CDR3 protein: CASSLGTSWNNEQFF

V gene: TRBV20-1
J gene: TRBJ2-5
clone size: .
D gene: TRBD2
CDR3 DNA: TGCAGTGTCGCGCGGCGGCGGGACTACAATGAGCAGTACTTC
CDR3 protein: CSVARRRDYNEQYF

V gene: TRBV9
J gene: TRBJ2-7
clone size: many
D gene: TRBD1
CDR3 DNA: TGTGCCAGCAGCGTAGGTACAGGGGGCAGGTACGAGCAGTACTTC
CDR3 protein: CASSVGTGGRYEQYF

V gene: TRBV29-1
J gene: TRBJ1-1
clone size: .
D gene: .
CDR3 DNA: TGCAGCGTTGAGCAGGGGTCGGGCACTGAAGCTTTCTTT
CDR3 protein: CSVEQGSGTEAFF

V gene: TRBV3-1
J gene: TRBJ2-7
clone size: few
D gene: .
CDR3 DNA: TGTGCCAGCAGCCAGGGGCAGACCTACGAGCAGTACTTC
CDR3 protein: CASSQGQTYEQYF

V gene: TRBV7-2
J gene: TRBJ2-3
clone size: few
D gene: .
CDR3 DNA: TGTGCCAGCAGCTTAGACGCCCAGCCGAATACGCAGTATTTT
CDR3 protein: CASSLDAQPNTQYF

V gene: TRBV7-3
J gene: TRBJ2-7
clone size: .
D gene: TRBD2
CDR3 DNA: TGTGCCAGCAGCGCGGGAGGGCCGGGCGAGCAGTACTTC
CDR3 protein: CASSAGGPGEQYF

V gene: TRBV7-3
J gene: TRBJ2-2
clone size: .
D gene: TRBD1
CDR3 DNA: TGTGCCAGCAGCTCCAGGGGGCTCGGGGAGCTGTTTTTT
CDR3 protein: CASSSRGLGELFF

V gene: TRBV5-1
J gene: TRBJ2-1
clone size: few
D gene: TRBD2
CDR3 DNA: TGCGCCAGCAGCCGGACAGCGGGGGCCCTGGAAGGTGAGCAGTTCTTC
CDR3 protein: CASSRTAGALEGEQFF

V gene: TRBV7-2
J gene: TRBJ1-4
clone size: .
D gene: TRBD1
CDR3 DNA: TGTGCCAGCAGCCCGGCCTGGACAGGGGCTAATGAAAAACTGTTTTTT
CDR3 protein: CASSPAWTGANEKLFF

V gene: TRBV3-1
J gene: TRBJ1-2
clone size: few
D gene: TRBD1
CDR3 DNA: TGTGCCAGCAGCCCCCGACAGGGAACTAACTATGGCTACACCTTC
CDR3 protein: CASSPRQGTNYGYTF

V gene: TRBV10-3
J gene: TRBJ1-5
clone size: once
D gene: .
CDR3 DNA: TGTGCCACCCGCGATGCCGGAAGAGCTCTCAATCAGCCCCAGCATTTT
CDR3 protein: CATRDAGRALNQPQHF

V gene: TRBV11-3
J gene: TRBJ2-3
clone size: .
D gene: .
CDR3 DNA: TGTGCCAGCAGCTTAGGGGACGGCACCACAGATACGCAGTATTTT
CDR3 protein: CASSLGDGTTDTQYF

V gene: TRBV29-1
J gene: TRBJ2-5
clone size: .
D gene: TRBD1
CDR3 DNA: TGCAGCGTTGAAGATCGTACAGGGGGAGAGACCCAGTACTTC
CDR3 protein: CSVEDRTGGETQYF

V gene: TRBV18
J gene: TRBJ2-3
clone size: few
D gene: TRBD2
CDR3 DNA: TGTGCCAGCTCACCGTCGAGTAGCGGGAGGGCCGCGAAGAGCACAGATACGCAGTATTTT
CDR3 protein: CASSPSSSGRAAKSTDTQYF

V gene: TRBV5-6
J gene: TRBJ2-7
clone size: .
D gene: .
CDR3 DNA: TGTGCCAGCAGTCCTGACTGGCCGGGCGAGCAGTACTTC
CDR3 protein: CASSPDWPGEQYF

V gene: TRBV28
J gene: TRBJ2-1
clone size: many
D gene: .
CDR3 DNA: TGTGCCAGCAGCAGTTCCGGGTTCTCCTACAATGAGCAGTTCTTC
CDR3 protein: CASSSSGFSYNEQFF

V gene: TRBV6-1
J gene: TRBJ2-5
clone size: once
D gene: .
CDR3 DNA: TGTGCCAGCAGTGAAGGATCTTCGCGGCAGGGGCAGTACTTC
CDR3 protein: CASSEGSSRQGQYF